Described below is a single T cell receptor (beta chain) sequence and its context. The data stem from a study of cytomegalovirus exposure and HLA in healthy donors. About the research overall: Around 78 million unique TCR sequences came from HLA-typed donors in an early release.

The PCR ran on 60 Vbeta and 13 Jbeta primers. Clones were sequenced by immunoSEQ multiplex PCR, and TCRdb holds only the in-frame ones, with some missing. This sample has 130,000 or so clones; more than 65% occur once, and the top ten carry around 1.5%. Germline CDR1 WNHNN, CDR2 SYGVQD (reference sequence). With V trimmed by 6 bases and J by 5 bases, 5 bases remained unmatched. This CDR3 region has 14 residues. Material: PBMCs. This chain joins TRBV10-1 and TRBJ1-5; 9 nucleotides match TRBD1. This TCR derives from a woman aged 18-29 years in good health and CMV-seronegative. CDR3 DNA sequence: TGCGCCAGCAGCGAGGACAGGGGTCATCAGCCCCAGCATTTT. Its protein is CASSEDRGHQPQHF.